This TCR beta chain was retrieved from a study of tumor-infiltrating lymphocytes in localized non-small cell lung cancer (dated by TCRdb to the early 2020s). General notes on the study: Patients whose samples were collected after neoadjuvant chemotherapy, as well as both smokers and never-smokers and several histologies, were included in the cohort. From each patient came resected tumor tissue plus uninvolved lung tissue from that same patient, and the uninvolved lung tissue was described as non-adjacent to the tumor. Alongside flow cytometry, multiplex immunofluorescence, RNA-seq, exome sequencing and proteomics, TCR sequencing was applied to the same patients as one of several integrated assays. In total, the ICON cohort consisted of over a hundred surgical patients with localized non-small cell lung cancer who had their tumors resected. For under 65 patients, immunoSEQ T-cell fraction was compared between paired tumor and uninvolved lung.

General findings and caveats noted by the study authors: Assay coverage differed among patients according to how much tissue was available, so only a subset of the cohort had TCR sequencing. Recurrence-free survival showed no association with tumor T-cell fraction measured by TCR sequencing (p = 0.61). TCRbeta sequencing supported higher T cell infiltration in tumors than in uninvolved lung tissue, consistent with immunofluorescence CD3 counts. Different pieces of the same tissue were used for different assays, so technical variation could not be separated from intratumor heterogeneity. The TCR-derived T-cell fraction showed no difference between the flow cytometry-defined immunotypes IM1 (good prognosis) and IM2 (poor prognosis).

Enrollment in ICON was initiated in the first half of 2016, and the last patient was enrolled in 2018. A subcohort of 76 patients provided fresh tumor and matched uninvolved tissue for in-depth immune analyses, with TCR sequencing among those analyses. TCR sequencing was performed on DNA isolated from bulk tissue, without cell sorting. Its CDR3 holds 18 amino acids, cysteine through phenylalanine. Only the CDR3 portion is preserved as DNA: 54 bases, with reading frame beginning at the first base. Sequences SGHRS (CDR1) and YFSETQ (CDR2) are obtained from the germline V gene. From V the trimming removes 4 bases and from J it removes 2 bases, while the gene matches leave 13 bases of the junction unaccounted for. TCR sequencing with the immunoSEQ assay provided the T-cell fraction in tumor and uninvolved lung tissue. In the authors' own workflow: In the survival analysis, patients were divided into a high T-cell fraction group (upper tertile) and a low T-cell fraction group (lower two tertiles), and the two groups were compared using a log-rank test. A signed-rank test was used to check for differences in T-cell fraction between paired tumor and uninvolved lung. Sourced from immuneACCESS, this table was stored by TCRdb with only in-frame sequences that have V and J called. A share of the clones is absent; for the studies checked, an unresolved V gene accounts for under half, and the remainder has no known explanation. That table is the source of V, J and clone size, and D and trimming were worked out from the DNA. This sample has approximately 15,000 clones in its table, and roughly 43% of those were observed once. The ten largest clones capture around 17% of the sample.

Comment on this clone: Its specific antigen is unknown. The input lacks base qualities; no much larger clone sits a single base away.

The chain is made from TRBV5-1 and TRBJ1-1; 11 of the junction bases match TRBD1. The sequence was obtained from a human donor with non-small cell lung cancer. The specimen sequenced was lung tumor tissue. The nucleotide sequence reads as follows: TGCGCCAGCAGCCCCTACCGGGACAGGGGGGTAGGAAACACTGAAGCTTTCTTT. Its protein reads: CASSPYRDRGVGNTEAFF. The full variable domain, completed from the reference TRBV5-1 and TRBJ1-1 proteins outside the CDR3, reads KAGVTQTPRYLIKTRGQQVTLSCSPISGHRSVSWYQQTPGQGLQFLFEYFSETQRNKGNFPGRFSGRQFSNSRSEMNVSTLELGDSALYLCASSPYRDRGVGNTEAFFGQGTRLTVV.